A single sample gave rise to the 14 T cell receptor beta chains below, sequenced in a study of blood T cell repertoires in COVID-19. Some clones are missing from TCRdb's copy, which holds only in-frame ones; the method was immunoSEQ multiplex PCR. The sample shows 180,000 or so clones, 86% of them seen only once. Input material: peripheral blood. These receptors were taken from a man aged 65 to 79 with acute or convalescent COVID-19.

The chain's CDR3 is CATSRGRTVSYEQYF. CDR3 DNA sequence: TGTGCCACCAGCAGAGGGAGGACGGTTTCCTACGAGCAGTACTTC. The chain combines TRBV15 with TRBJ2-7, with D possibly matching TRBD2 (5 bases). The CDR3 length is 15 residues. Germline CDR1 LNHNV, CDR2 YYDKDF (reference sequence). V was cut by 1 base and J by 1 base, with 11 bases left in between.

J is TRBJ2-1 and V is TRBV19, with D maybe TRBD2 (6 bases). CDR3 length: 14 residues. Per the germline V gene, CDR1 is LNHDA and CDR2 is SQIVND (reference sequence). With 4 bases removed from V and 5 bases from J, the gap between germline ends came to 12 bases. CDR3 coding DNA: TGTGCCAGTAGTAGGCGGACGGGGGACAATGAGCAGTTCTTC. It translates to CASSRRTGDNEQFF. Full variable domain (missing parts from reference TRBV19 and TRBJ2-1): DGGITQSPKYLFRKEGQNVTLSCEQNLNHDAMYWYRQDPGQGLRLIYYSQIVNDFQKGDIAEGYSVSREKKESFPLTVTSAQKNPTAFYLCASSRRTGDNEQFFGPGTRLTVL.

This sequence joins TRBV4-3 and TRBJ2-1; 11 positions match TRBD2. There are 15 residues in the CDR3. J was trimmed by 2 bases and V by 4 bases; bases with no gene match: 1. The V gene's germline CDR1 is LGHNA and CDR2 YSLEER. The CDR3 region is CASSPTSGAYNEQFF. Here the CDR3 DNA reads TGCGCCAGCAGCCCGACTAGCGGGGCCTACAATGAGCAGTTCTTC.

This rearrangement joins TRBV28 to TRBJ2-7; possible D gene TRBD2, 5 bases. V was pared by 8 bases and J by 0 bases, with 11 bases between. This CDR3 has 13 residues. Germline V gene sequence: CDR1 MDHEN, CDR2 SYDVKM. The CDR3 is CASGEPVSYEQYF. For the CDR3, the DNA is TGTGCCAGCGGGGAGCCGGTCTCCTACGAGCAGTACTTC.

The gene calls are TRBV3-1 (or the pseudogene TRBV3-2) and TRBJ2-7, with D maybe TRBD2 (5 bases). The germline CDR1 and CDR2 sequences are LGHDT and YNNKEL (reference sequence). This CDR3 spans 13 amino acids. V lost 1 base to trimming and J lost 1 base, with 5 bases between them. DNA for the CDR3: TGTGCCAGCAGCCAAGCGGGGTCCTACGAGCAGTACTTC. Its translation: CASSQAGSYEQYF.

The table lists this clone with a count of one. This chain links TRBV9 with TRBJ2-3; 7 bases align to TRBD1. Germline trimming cut 0 bases from V and 2 bases from J; bases unmatched to any gene: 3. CDR3 length: 15 residues. The V gene's germline CDR1 is SGDLS and CDR2 YYNGEE. CDR3 sequence reads: CASSVAQGVTDTQYF. In DNA form, the CDR3 reads TGTGCCAGCAGCGTAGCCCAGGGGGTCACAGATACGCAGTATTTT.

The gene calls are TRBV6-2 or TRBV6-3 and TRBJ2-2; 7 nucleotides align to TRBD1. V was clipped by 5 bases and J by 6 bases; unmatched bases: 0. Germline CDR1 MNHEY, CDR2 SVGEGT. The CDR3 length is 12 residues. CDR3 residues: CASSTGAGELFF. The CDR3 nucleotides read TGTGCCAGCAGTACAGGGGCCGGGGAGCTGTTTTTT.

This chain joins TRBV7-3 and TRBJ1-2, with D uncertain. V lost 1 base and J lost 2, with 11 bases in between. The length of the CDR3 is 15 residues. From germline, CDR1 is SGHTA and CDR2 FQGTGA. CDR3: CASSLRAGKNYGYTF. CDR3 DNA sequence: TGTGCCAGCAGCTTAAGGGCAGGCAAAAACTATGGCTACACCTTC.

The rearrangement joins TRBV6-5 to TRBJ2-7, with TRBD2 identical over 12 bases. The CDR3 is 15 residues long. Per the germline V gene, CDR1 is MNHEY and CDR2 is SVGAGI. Losses at the gene ends were 8 bases for V and 0 bases for J; bases not matched to a gene: 5. This CDR3 is CASGLAGGSSYEQYF. CDR3 in DNA: TGTGCCAGCGGGCTAGCGGGAGGGTCCTCCTACGAGCAGTACTTC.

This clone was detected only a few times. V and J are TRBV18 and TRBJ2-7; the match to TRBD1 covers 7 bases. CDR3 length: 14 residues. The V gene end was trimmed by 2 bases and the J gene end by 2 bases; junction bases not matched to a gene: 3. Looked up from germline, CDR1 is KGHSH and CDR2 is LQKENI. CDR3 amino acids: CASSPRQGAYEQYF. The CDR3 DNA reads as TGTGCCAGCTCACCAAGACAGGGAGCCTACGAGCAGTACTTC.

V usage is TRBV5-1 and J usage is TRBJ2-5; the match to TRBD2 covers 8 bases. This CDR3 is built from 16 residues. Germline V lookup: CDR1 SGHRS, CDR2 YFSETQ. V lost 5 bases to trimming and J lost 4 bases; unmatched junction nucleotides: 13. The CDR3: CASSPLGAGGLETQYF. Here the CDR3 DNA reads TGCGCCAGCAGTCCGCTGGGCGCGGGAGGCTTAGAGACCCAGTACTTC.

The gene calls are TRBV18 and TRBJ1-4; D not resolved. The ends were cut back, 3 bases at V and 14 bases at J, with 16 bases in the middle. CDR1 is KGHSH and CDR2 is LQKENI in the germline V gene. There are 13 residues in the CDR3. The CDR3 bases are TGTGCCAGCTCACCCTCGCAAGCGGAGAAGCTGTTTTTT. Encoded protein: CASSPSQAEKLFF.

V and J are TRBV7-3 and TRBJ2-7; D unclear. Trimming pared 6 bases from V and 0 bases from J, leaving 12 bases between. Germline lookup yields CDR1 SGHTA and CDR2 FQGTGA. CDR3 length: 14 amino acids. CDR3: CASRQNTNSYEQYF. The CDR3 DNA reads as TGTGCCAGCAGGCAGAACACCAACTCCTACGAGCAGTACTTC.

The gene calls are TRBV7-9 and TRBJ1-2; D perhaps matches TRBD1 (5 bases). Germline V lookup: CDR1 SEHNR, CDR2 FQNEAQ (reference sequence). CDR3 length: 13 residues. Trimming removed 5 bases from V and 3 bases from J, with 10 bases in between. CDR3 residues: CASSAGGDYGYTF. Here the CDR3 DNA reads TGTGCCAGCAGCGCCGGGGGGGACTATGGCTACACCTTC.